The 4 T cell receptor beta chains given below trace back to one sample, sequenced in a study of PD-1 blockade in classical Hodgkin lymphoma. The time point: cycle 4 day 1 (C4D1), after more than 5 weeks of nivolumab. Each and every patient relapsed after autologous stem cell transplantation, and patients got differing brentuximab vedotin exposure. The repertoire was sequenced with immunoSEQ multiplex PCR; TCRdb's copy has only in-frame clones and lacks some. The sample includes around 93,000 clones, about 77% of them seen just once. The sequences come from peripheral blood mononuclear cells (PBMCs), collected before the fourth cycle of nivolumab. All receptors derive from a human donor with classical Hodgkin lymphoma.

The V gene is TRBV11-3, the J gene TRBJ2-3; D is uncertain. Germline V gene lookup returns CDR1 SGHNT and CDR2 YENEEA. The CDR3 runs to 15 residues. V lost 1 base to trimming and J lost 0 bases, with 8 bases between them. The CDR3: CASSLGGRSTDTQYF. The CDR3 region has the DNA TGTGCCAGCAGCTTAGGGGGTCGGAGCACAGATACGCAGTATTTT.

The chain has TRBV19 and TRBJ1-1, with D perhaps matching TRBD1 (5 bases). Per germline, CDR1 LNHDA and CDR2 SQIVND (reference sequence). The CDR3 runs to 15 residues. The V and J ends lost 3 bases and 1 base respectively, with 12 bases between them. DNA for the CDR3: TGTGCCAGTAGTATGGGGCAGGGACGGAACACTGAAGCTTTCTTT. The encoded protein is CASSMGQGRNTEAFF.

V usage is TRBV10-3 and J usage is TRBJ1-1; D gene ambiguous. Germline assignment: CDR1 ENHRY and CDR2 SYGVKD. Trimming shortened V by 2 bases and J by 6 bases, and 10 bases separated the two germline ends. The CDR3 is made up of 13 amino acids. The chain's CDR3 is CAISETEEAEAFF. The DNA of the CDR3 is TGTGCCATCAGTGAGACCGAGGAGGCTGAAGCTTTCTTT.

This sequence joins TRBV11-1 and TRBJ2-1; TRBD2 aligns across 11 bases. With 8 bases clipped from V and 5 bases from J, the junction kept 11 bases outside the gene matches. The CDR3 totals 16 residues. Per the germline V gene, CDR1 is SGHAT and CDR2 is FQDESV (reference sequence). The CDR3 here is CASSYRLAGMHNEQFF. CDR3 nucleotides: TGTGCCAGCTCCTATAGACTAGCGGGAATGCACAATGAGCAGTTCTTC.